The 25 T cell receptor beta chains below come from one sample, sequenced in a study of metastatic and nonmetastatic thyroid tumors. Before thyroid surgery, none of the patients had received any treatment. TCRdb re-called the PCR reads with MiXCR. The table includes around 40,000 clones, about 18% detected once. Sequences were obtained from blood. The receptor source for this set is a male donor with papillary thyroid cancer or a benign thyroid nodule (not recorded which). Some clones in this sample may be carry-over from other donors' samples.

The sample holds a few counts of this clone. At one end the junction does not follow the germline gene, possibly because of a read error. The chain recombines TRBV2 with TRBJ2-7; D call uncertain. Germline V gene lookup returns CDR1 SNHLY and CDR2 FYNNEI. The CDR3 length is 14 residues. This CDR3 reads CVSTRSQNDYEQYF. The CDR3 DNA is TGTGTCAGCACCCGTAGCCAAAACGACTACGAGCAGTACTTC.

This clone was detected many times. CDR3 sequence reads: CAFSGGPDTQYF. The CDR3 DNA reads TGTGCCTTTAGCGGGGGCCCAGATACGCAGTATTTT. The chain is built from TRBV30 and TRBJ2-3; 9 nucleotides match TRBD2. Trimming at V came to 7 bases and at J to 4 bases, leaving 3 bases not matched to a gene. The CDR3 runs to 12 residues. CDR1 is GTSNPN, CDR2 SVGIG, per germline (reference sequence).

This clone was observed at least ten times. This chain uses TRBV5-1 with TRBJ2-1; D may correspond to TRBD1 or TRBD2 (5 bases each). Germline CDR1 reads SGHRS; CDR2 reads YFSETQ. V was pared by 4 bases and J by 10 bases, with 12 bases between. The CDR3 is made up of 12 amino acids. The CDR3 is CASSRHRDEQFF. CDR3 nucleotides: TGCGCCAGCAGCCGGCATCGGGACGAGCAGTTCTTC.

This clone has a count of ten or more. J is TRBJ1-1 and V is TRBV6-1, with a weak D call TRBD1 (6 bases). The CDR3 covers 13 residues. In germline, CDR1 is MNHNS, CDR2 SASEGT. The germline V and J ends were trimmed by 5 bases and 5 bases, with 12 bases remaining between them. The CDR3 sequence: CASSLGGGTEAFF. The CDR3 DNA follows: TGTGCCAGCAGTCTAGGGGGGGGGACTGAAGCTTTCTTT.

This clone was found a few times. Here the CDR3 omits its conserved ending phenylalanine or tryptophan, so a read error is the likely source. It is unclear where the CDR3 begins or ends on the DNA, so no DNA is shown, and the CDR3 is as TCRdb lists it. The gene calls are TRBV29-1 and TRBJ2-1; the DNA was not used to check the table's D call, TRBD1. Including both end residues, the CDR3 is 13 amino acids long. CDR1 and CDR2 from the germline V gene are SQVTM and ANQGSEA. This chain's CDR3 is CSVEVKEKGVSVV.

As for this clone: The junction departs from germline at one end; a sequencing error may be responsible. CDR3 amino acids: CASSMNSNQPQNF. The CDR3 region has the DNA TGTGCCAGCAGTATGAATAGCAATCAGCCACAGAATTTT. The chain couples TRBV6-1 to TRBJ1-5, with D hard to call. Germline V gene data show CDR1 as MNHNS and CDR2 as SASEGT. The CDR3 spans 13 residues.

This clone was detected ten times or more. The CDR3 sequence is CASSLAAGGYNEQFF. The CDR3 bases are TGTGCCAGCAGCTTAGCCGCGGGAGGTTACAATGAGCAGTTCTTC. The genes are TRBV11-2 and TRBJ2-1; 8 bases line up with TRBD2. With V trimmed by 1 base and J by 4 bases, 3 bases remained unmatched. CDR1 is SGHAT, CDR2 FQNNGV, per germline. The CDR3 runs to 15 residues.

The rearrangement uses TRBV3-1 and TRBJ2-2, with TRBD2 matching over 8 bases. The CDR3 runs to 16 residues. Germline CDR1 and CDR2: LGHDT and YNNKEL (reference sequence). The J segment lost 3 bases and the V segment lost 3 bases, leaving 6 bases of the junction unmatched. The CDR3 nucleotides read TGTGCCAGCAGCCACCCGGGAGGGCCGGACACCGGGGAGCTGTTTTTT. Protein: CASSHPGGPDTGELFF. Drawing the rest from reference TRBV3-1 and TRBJ2-2, the complete variable domain is DTAVSQTPKYLVTQMGNDKSIKCEQNLGHDTMYWYKQDSKKFLKIMFSYNNKELIINETVPNRFSPKSPDKAHLNLHINSLELGDSAVYFCASSHPGGPDTGELFFGEGSRLTVL.

This chain uses TRBV19 with TRBJ1-2; no reliable D call. V gave up 2 bases and J gave up 2 bases, with 6 bases separating them. Looked up from germline, CDR1 is LNHDA and CDR2 is SQIVND (reference sequence). The CDR3 runs to 13 residues. CDR3 nucleotides: TGTGCCAGTAGTATATTTGGGAACTATGGCTACACCTTC. The encoded protein is CASSIFGNYGYTF.

This clone came up many times. At the DNA level, this CDR3 is encoded by other sequences in the same sample as well. The rearrangement uses TRBV7-6 and TRBJ2-3, with D tentatively TRBD1 or TRBD2 (6 bases each). Trimming stripped 2 bases from V and 1 base from J, with 13 bases between. There are 16 residues in the CDR3. Per germline, CDR1 SGHVS and CDR2 FNYEAQ. The CDR3 region has the DNA TGTGCCAGCAGCTTATTCGGGGGCTCGGGCACAGATACGCAGTATTTT. Encoded protein: CASSLFGGSGTDTQYF.

This chain joins TRBV6-5 and TRBJ2-7; a weak D match, TRBD2 (5 bases). Trimming took 0 bases from V and 1 from J, leaving 13 bases between them. Germline assignment: CDR1 MNHEY and CDR2 SVGAGI. The CDR3 runs to 16 residues. The CDR3 spells CASSYSMDSQSYEQYF. CDR3 coding DNA: TGTGCCAGCAGTTACTCGATGGACTCCCAGTCCTACGAGCAGTACTTC.

This clone ranks as medium-sized. V and J are TRBV6-1 and TRBJ1-2; no reliable D call. The germline V gene has CDR1 MNHNS and CDR2 SASEGT. Deletions cut 4 bases from V and 0 bases from J, with 18 bases between. The CDR3 is made up of 17 amino acids. The DNA for the CDR3 is TGTGCCAGCAGTGTCATGATGGGATCTCCTTCTAACTATGGCTACACCTTC. It encodes CASSVMMGSPSNYGYTF.

In this sample, this clone turned up many times. The chain joins TRBV7-9 to TRBJ2-6; D gene unclear. Germline lookup yields CDR1 SEHNR and CDR2 FQNEAQ (reference sequence). This CDR3 has 13 residues. Trimming left V 4 bases short and J 1 base short, with 2 bases between. CDR3 sequence: CASSWSGANVLTF. In DNA, the CDR3 is TGTGCCAGCAGCTGGTCTGGGGCCAACGTCCTGACTTTC. Combining the CDR3 with reference TRBV7-9 and TRBJ2-6 gives the whole variable domain DTGVSQNPRHKITKRGQNVTFRCDPISEHNRLYWYRQTLGQGPEFLTYFQNEAQLEKSRLLSDRFSAERPKGSFSTLEIQRTEQGDSAMYLCASSWSGANVLTFGAGSRLTVL.

Ten or more counts support this clone. The chain recombines TRBV7-9 with TRBJ2-6, with D possibly TRBD1 on 6 matching bases. The CDR3 is made up of 19 amino acids. Germline assignment: CDR1 SEHNR and CDR2 FQNEAQ (reference sequence). Trimming removed 3 bases from V and 0 bases from J, with 18 bases in between. The CDR3 region is CASSFQQGLPDSGANVLTF. The CDR3 coding sequence is TGTGCCAGCAGCTTCCAACAGGGTCTGCCCGACTCTGGGGCCAACGTCCTGACTTTC.

The table lists this clone with many counts. This chain uses TRBV20-1 with TRBJ2-7, with 9 bases lining up with TRBD2. The CDR3 is made up of 15 amino acids. Germline CDR1 and CDR2: DFQATT and SNEGSKA (reference sequence). V lost 1 base to trimming and J lost 3 bases; unmatched junction nucleotides: 7. CDR3 region: CSARGKREVSYEQYF. DNA of the CDR3: TGCAGTGCTAGAGGGAAGCGGGAGGTAAGCTACGAGCAGTACTTC.

This clone was seen many times. The chain couples TRBV7-9 to TRBJ2-5; 8 nucleotides match TRBD2. Germline loops: CDR1 SEHNR, CDR2 FQNEAQ (reference sequence). This CDR3 region has 13 residues. The junction had 6 bases not matched to a gene; V was cut back by 7 bases and J by 5 bases. In DNA, the CDR3 is TGTGCCAGCAAACGGGGGGGCTGGGAGACCCAGTACTTC. It encodes CASKRGGWETQYF.

This clone was observed a few times. This sequence may be a read error, since a much larger clone differs from it by one base. The V gene is TRBV18, the J gene TRBJ2-5; D perhaps matches TRBD1 (5 bases). CDR1 is KGHSH, CDR2 LQKENI, per germline. V was trimmed by 8 bases and J by 0 bases, leaving 10 bases between them. The CDR3 spans 13 residues. CDR3 residues: CASPQDNQETQYF. The CDR3, as DNA: TGTGCCAGCCCACAGGACAACCAAGAGACCCAGTACTTC.

The rearrangement uses TRBV15 and TRBJ2-7; TRBD1 agrees at 7 bases. J was trimmed by 2 bases and V by 6 bases; bases with no gene match: 10. The CDR3 consists of 15 residues. Germline V lookup: CDR1 LNHNV, CDR2 YYDKDF (reference sequence). The DNA of the CDR3 is TGTGCCACCAGACCCAACCTGGACAGGACCTACGAGCAGTACTTC. It codes for CATRPNLDRTYEQYF. The variable domain in full, completed from reference TRBV15 and TRBJ2-7, reads DAMVIQNPRYQVTQFGKPVTLSCSQTLNHNVMYWYQQKSSQAPKLLFHYYDKDFNNEADTPDNFQSRRPNTSFCFLDIRSPGLGDTAMYLCATRPNLDRTYEQYFGPGTRLTVT.

This clone occurred many times. This chain links TRBV12-3 or TRBV12-4 with TRBJ2-7; 14 bases line up with TRBD2. V shed 3 bases and J 3 bases; nucleotides not matched to a gene: 1. The CDR3 extends over 15 amino acids. The CDR3, as DNA: TGTGCCAGCAGTTTCGGACTAGCGGGGGGCTACGAGCAGTACTTC. Encoded protein: CASSFGLAGGYEQYF.

This clone was observed many times. V is TRBV29-1 and J is TRBJ2-1, with a weak D call TRBD2 (5 bases). This CDR3 is 11 amino acids long. V was pared by 7 bases and J by 9 bases, with 13 bases between. Germline loops: CDR1 SQVTM, CDR2 ANQGSEA. The DNA for the CDR3 is TGCAGCGCTAGCTCGGGCGGTGAGCAGTTCTTC. Its translation: CSASSGGEQFF.

In its sample, this clone was seen many times. The CDR3 nucleotides read TGCAGTACTTCACCAATTTTCCAAGAGACCCAGTACTTC. This translates into CSTSPIFQETQYF. The V call is TRBV20-1, the J call TRBJ2-5; D gene uncertain. Germline V gene sequence: CDR1 DFQATT, CDR2 SNEGSKA (reference sequence). The germline V and J ends were trimmed by 8 bases and 1 base, with 14 bases remaining between them. The length of the CDR3 is 13 residues.

This clone was seen at least ten times. The chain joins TRBV19 to TRBJ2-3, with 7 positions matching TRBD1. The CDR3 extends over 14 amino acids. The germline V gene has CDR1 LNHDA and CDR2 SQIVND (reference sequence). V gave up 6 bases and J gave up 1 base; unmatched junction bases: 4. The CDR3 DNA reads TGTGCCAGTAGAACAGGGGTAGGCACAGATACGCAGTATTTT. Its translation: CASRTGVGTDTQYF.

By its share, this clone is medium-sized. The CDR3 DNA sequence: TGCAGTGCTAGAGATCTCGGCAGGATGAACACTGAAGCTTTCTTT. It translates to CSARDLGRMNTEAFF. The V gene is TRBV20-1, the J gene TRBJ1-1; D gene uncertain. The V end was cut by 0 bases, the J end by 0 bases, with 11 bases between. Germline lookup yields CDR1 DFQATT and CDR2 SNEGSKA (reference sequence). CDR3 length: 15 residues.

This clone was seen a handful of times. One junction end disagrees with the germline gene, perhaps due to a read error. The J gene is TRBJ2-3, the V gene TRBV28; 9 nucleotides match TRBD2. This CDR3 has 15 residues. CDR1 and CDR2 from the germline V gene are MDHEN and SYDVKM. In nucleotides, the CDR3 is TGTGCCAGCAGTGGGGGACTAGCAGGATCAGATAAGCAGTATTTT. The encoded protein is CASSGGLAGSDKQYF.

This rearrangement joins TRBV20-1 to TRBJ1-1; no firm D call. Trimming removed 4 bases at V and 6 bases at J, with 18 bases between. This CDR3 spans 14 amino acids. Germline V gene data show CDR1 as DFQATT and CDR2 as SNEGSKA (reference sequence). CDR3 nucleotide sequence: TGCAGTGCTACAAGAACAGACCAAGCCCCTGAAGCTTTCTTT. Its protein product is CSATRTDQAPEAFF.